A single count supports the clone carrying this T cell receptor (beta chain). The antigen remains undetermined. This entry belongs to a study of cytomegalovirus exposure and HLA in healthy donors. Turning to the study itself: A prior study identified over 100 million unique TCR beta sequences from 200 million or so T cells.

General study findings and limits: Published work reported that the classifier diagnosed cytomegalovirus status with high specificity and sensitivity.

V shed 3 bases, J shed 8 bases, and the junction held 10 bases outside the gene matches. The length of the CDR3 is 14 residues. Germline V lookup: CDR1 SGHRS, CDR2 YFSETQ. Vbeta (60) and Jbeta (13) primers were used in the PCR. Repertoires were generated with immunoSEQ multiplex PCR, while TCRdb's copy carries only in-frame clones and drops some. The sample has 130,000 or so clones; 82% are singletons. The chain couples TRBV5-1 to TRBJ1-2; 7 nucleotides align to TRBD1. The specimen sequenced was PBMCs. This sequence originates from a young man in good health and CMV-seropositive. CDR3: CASSSGGMERGYTF. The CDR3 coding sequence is TGCGCCAGCAGCTCAGGGGGGATGGAAAGAGGCTACACCTTC. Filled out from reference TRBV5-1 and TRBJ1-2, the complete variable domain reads KAGVTQTPRYLIKTRGQQVTLSCSPISGHRSVSWYQQTPGQGLQFLFEYFSETQRNKGNFPGRFSGRQFSNSRSEMNVSTLELGDSALYLCASSSGGMERGYTFGSGTRLTVV.